This T cell receptor (beta chain) is from a study of blood T cell repertoires in COVID-19. For the study at large: Acute and convalescent COVID-19 specimens originated in the United States, Italy and Spain.

V was shortened by 4 bases and J by 3 bases, with 11 bases between the two germline ends. Germline-derived CDR1 and CDR2 are SGHRS and YFSETQ. The CDR3 totals 13 residues. Authors' analysis steps: Reference gene primer amplification yielded estimated nucleated cell counts. Data came from immunoSEQ multiplex PCR; TCRdb stores just in-frame clones and leaves some out. V and J calls and clone size are copied from that table; D and trimming were computed from the DNA. The data contain about 83,000 clones, over 75% of them singletons. The sequencing sample was made of peripheral blood. The chain employs TRBV5-1 and TRBJ2-7; tentatively, D is TRBD1 (6 bases). The sequence derives from a human donor in a cohort sampled during active COVID-19. The DNA for the CDR3 is TGCGCCAGCAGCGATACAGGGTTCTACGAGCAGTACTTC. This translates into CASSDTGFYEQYF.